The 12 T cell receptor beta chains presented below share a single source sample, sequenced in a study of vaccination and CD4 T cells after COVID-19. Treatment: approximately 9-day PBMC culture with coronavirus spike peptide pools or control peptides (ViraFEST assay). Cultured CD4+ T-cell DNA underwent Oncomine TCR Beta short-read sequencing. Via MiXCR, TCRdb re-called the PCR reads, giving one row per CDR3 protein. The profile covers fewer than 25,000 distinct CDR3 sequences, with under 45% appearing a single time and around 14% taken by the ten largest. Their antigens remain unidentified. The sample comprised cultured CD4+ T cells from blood. Receptors were obtained from a human donor with COVID-19.

The V gene is TRBV15, the J gene TRBJ2-3; D perhaps matches TRBD2 (5 bases). The length of the CDR3 is 13 residues. Germline assignment: CDR1 LNHNV and CDR2 YYDKDF (reference sequence). V was clipped by 4 bases and J by 5 bases, with 10 bases between them. This CDR3 reads CATSKDGIDTQYF. The CDR3 region has the DNA TGTGCCACCAGCAAGGACGGGATAGATACGCAGTATTTT. Full variable domain (rest looked up from reference TRBV15 and TRBJ2-3): DAMVIQNPRYQVTQFGKPVTLSCSQTLNHNVMYWYQQKSSQAPKLLFHYYDKDFNNEADTPDNFQSRRPNTSFCFLDIRSPGLGDTAMYLCATSKDGIDTQYFGPGTRLTVL.

V usage is TRBV5-1 and J usage is TRBJ2-5; D tentatively fits TRBD1 or TRBD2 (5 bases each). Germline loops: CDR1 SGHRS, CDR2 YFSETQ. V dropped 4 bases and J dropped 4 bases, with 11 bases sitting between them. CDR3 size: 13 residues. The CDR3 region has the DNA TGCGCCAGCAGCGGGGGAGTTTTAGAGACCCAGTACTTC. Residues: CASSGGVLETQYF.

The chain links TRBV20-1 to TRBJ1-2; 9 nucleotides line up with TRBD1. The CDR3 spans 16 residues. Germline CDR1 DFQATT, CDR2 SNEGSKA (reference sequence). After removal of 1 base from V and 0 bases from J, the junction contained 6 bases not matched to a gene. The chain's CDR3 is CSARGQGGPSNYGYTF. CDR3 nucleotide sequence: TGCAGTGCTAGAGGACAGGGGGGACCCTCTAACTATGGCTACACCTTC.

The chain links TRBV19 to TRBJ2-2; either TRBD1 or TRBD2 may fit D (5 bases each). Trimming took 6 bases from V and 8 from J, leaving 16 bases between them. The CDR3 is made up of 14 amino acids. Germline V gives CDR1 LNHDA, CDR2 SQIVND (reference sequence). This CDR3 reads CASSRDLGRGELFF. The CDR3 nucleotides are TGTGCCAGTAGCCGGGACCTCGGAAGGGGGGAGCTGTTTTTT.

In its sample, this clonotype was seen a few times. This sequence joins TRBV11-2 and TRBJ2-7, with TRBD2 matching 11 bases. The V segment lost 2 bases and the J segment 7 bases; nucleotides outside the gene matches: 10. Germline CDR1 and CDR2: SGHAT and FQNNGV. CDR3 size: 16 residues. CDR3 sequence reads: CASSLLGLAGGREQYF. For the CDR3, the DNA is TGTGCCAGCAGCTTACTCGGGCTAGCGGGGGGAAGAGAGCAGTACTTC.

This clonotype was observed a handful of times. The V call is TRBV6-1, the J call TRBJ1-1, with a weak D call TRBD1 (6 bases). Germline-derived CDR1 and CDR2 are MNHNS and SASEGT. Between the trimmed V and J ends, which lost 6 bases and 6 bases, there was a span of 17 bases. The CDR3 is made up of 14 amino acids. The CDR3 sequence is CASSVYTQGSEAFF. CDR3 DNA: TGTGCCAGCAGCGTCTATACTCAGGGGTCTGAAGCTTTCTTT.

This clonotype turned up a few times. The chain recombines TRBV30 with TRBJ1-5; weak D call: TRBD1 (5 bases). With 4 bases removed from V and 5 bases from J, the gap between germline ends came to 15 bases. The CDR3 is 14 amino acids. CDR1 is GTSNPN and CDR2 is SVGIG in the germline V gene (reference sequence). Here the CDR3 DNA reads TGTGCCTGGAATACAGGTGGTTCCCATCAGCCCCAGCATTTT. Translated: CAWNTGGSHQPQHF.

The sample holds a few counts of this clonotype. The chain combines TRBV6-2 or TRBV6-3 with TRBJ1-5; the D is unclear. Looked up from germline, CDR1 is MNHEY and CDR2 is SVGEGT. Trimming left V 4 bases short and J 2 bases short, with 9 bases between. The length of the CDR3 is 14 residues. The CDR3, as DNA: TGTGCCAGCAGTTCGTGGAGTGGCAATCAGCCCCAGCATTTT. This sequence encodes CASSSWSGNQPQHF.

The V and J genes are TRBV10-2 and TRBJ2-1; 9 positions match TRBD2. With 7 bases clipped from V and 5 bases from J, the junction kept 12 bases outside the gene matches. Germline lookup yields CDR1 WSHSY and CDR2 SAAADI. This CDR3 has 16 amino acids. CDR3 protein: CASTIASGGPNNEQFF. The CDR3 DNA follows: TGCGCCAGCACTATCGCAAGCGGGGGGCCAAACAATGAGCAGTTCTTC.

A few counts support this clonotype. The J gene is TRBJ2-5, the V gene TRBV10-2; 9 positions match TRBD2. This CDR3 is 17 amino acids long. The V gene's germline CDR1 is WSHSY and CDR2 SAAADI. V was clipped by 7 bases and J by 4 bases; unmatched bases: 16. The CDR3 loop is CASTRGGAGGPLETQYF. CDR3 nucleotide sequence: TGCGCCAGCACCCGAGGGGGTGCGGGGGGGCCGCTAGAGACCCAGTACTTC.

The chain combines TRBV29-1 with TRBJ1-1; weak D call: TRBD1 (5 bases). Germline values: CDR1 SQVTM, CDR2 ANQGSEA. Trimming pared 6 bases from V and 5 bases from J, leaving 13 bases between. This CDR3 has 12 residues. CDR3 nucleotides: TGCAGCGTCAGTGGGGGGGGAACTGAAGCTTTCTTT. This sequence encodes CSVSGGGTEAFF.

This clonotype appeared a few times. The chain carries TRBV7-6 and TRBJ1-5; no definite D call. V lost 5 bases and J lost 0, with 11 bases in between. This CDR3 is built from 15 residues. Looked up from germline, CDR1 is SGHVS and CDR2 is FNYEAQ. The CDR3 loop reads CASSPMGISNQPQHF. The CDR3 DNA reads as TGTGCCAGCAGCCCCATGGGTATTAGCAATCAGCCCCAGCATTTT.